Below, 21 T cell receptor beta chains from the same sample are listed, as sequenced in a study of shared clonotypes between healthy human individuals. The repertoire was sequenced with immunoSEQ multiplex PCR; TCRdb's copy has only in-frame clones and lacks some. The sample lists 2 million to 2.5 million clones, just over 90% occurring once. Sequencing input: naive CD4+ T cells from PBMCs. Regarding subset: CD45RA+ positively selected. The receptor set was obtained from a man between 18 and 29 years old in good health. Some clones in this sample may be carry-over from other donors' samples.

The V and J genes are TRBV5-8 and TRBJ2-2, with 7 bases lining up with TRBD1. V lost 1 base to trimming and J lost 3 bases; unmatched junction nucleotides: 0. Germline V lookup: CDR1 SGHTS, CDR2 YDEGEE. CDR3 length equals 14 residues. The CDR3 region has the DNA TGTGCCAGCAGCTTGAGGGGGCACACCGGGGAGCTGTTTTTT. Encoded protein: CASSLRGHTGELFF.

This clone was seen once. Other nucleotide sequences from this sample produce the same CDR3. This chain links TRBV28 with TRBJ2-2; no clear D gene. CDR3 length: 12 residues. From germline, CDR1 is MDHEN and CDR2 SYDVKM. Trimming stripped 1 base from V and 6 bases from J, with 3 bases between. The chain's CDR3 is CASSLSPGELFF. CDR3 sequence (DNA): TGTGCCAGCAGTTTATCTCCCGGGGAGCTGTTTTTT.

This chain connects TRBV18 to TRBJ1-5, with D unresolved. Deletions cut 3 bases from V and 6 bases from J, with 12 bases between. The CDR3 has 14 residues. CDR1 and CDR2 from the germline V gene are KGHSH and LQKENI. This chain's CDR3 is CASSPIQIGQPQHF. CDR3 DNA sequence: TGTGCCAGCTCACCGATTCAAATTGGTCAGCCCCAGCATTTT.

This clone was observed a few times. Other DNA sequences of this sample code for an identical CDR3. This chain connects TRBV7-9 to TRBJ1-1, with D unresolved. CDR1 and CDR2 from the germline V gene are SEHNR and FQNEAQ (reference sequence). The CDR3 extends over 12 amino acids. Trimming cost V 3 bases and J 2 bases, with 4 bases left between them. The CDR3 region is CASSFSNTEAFF. DNA of the CDR3: TGTGCCAGCAGCTTCTCTAACACTGAAGCTTTCTTT.

This rearrangement joins TRBV2 to TRBJ2-7; D not certain. Germline V lookup: CDR1 SNHLY, CDR2 FYNNEI. The CDR3 has 11 residues. V lost 5 bases and J lost 3, with 5 bases in between. The CDR3 nucleotides are TGTGCCAGCAGTCCCAACTACGAGCAGTACTTC. Protein product: CASSPNYEQYF.

The V call is TRBV4-1, the J call TRBJ2-2; D remains ambiguous. Germline V gene sequence: CDR1 MGHRA, CDR2 YSYEKL. The V and J ends lost 1 base and 1 base respectively, with 7 bases between them. This CDR3 has 15 residues. CDR3 nucleotides: TGCGCCAGCAGCCAAGGCAACAGGAACACCGGGGAGCTGTTTTTT. This encodes CASSQGNRNTGELFF.

Worth noting for this clone: Other nucleotide sequences in the sample specify the same CDR3. This chain joins TRBV7-6 and TRBJ1-2; D is perhaps TRBD1 (6 bases). This CDR3 has 13 amino acids. CDR1 SGHVS and CDR2 FNYEAQ come from the germline V gene. V was shortened by 5 bases and J by 5 bases, with 12 bases between the two germline ends. In DNA, the CDR3 is TGTGCCAGCAGCCCAGGTCAGGGGTATGGCTACACCTTC. Amino acids: CASSPGQGYGYTF.

V is TRBV27 and J is TRBJ2-7; TRBD1 agrees at 10 bases. The CDR3 runs to 15 residues. V was clipped by 7 bases and J by 1 base; unmatched bases: 7. CDR1 and CDR2 (germline): MNHEY, SMNVEV (reference sequence). The CDR3 DNA reads as TGTGCCAGCAACCGACAGGGACAGGGGTCCTACGAGCAGTACTTC. It codes for CASNRQGQGSYEQYF.

This clone was detected once. The chain carries TRBV7-2 and TRBJ2-7; 8 bases map to TRBD2. Germline-derived CDR1 and CDR2 are SGHTA and FQGNSA. The junction had 3 bases not matched to a gene; V was cut back by 3 bases and J by 2 bases. CDR3 length: 14 amino acids. In DNA, the CDR3 is TGTGCCAGCAGCTTTTGGACTAGCCCCTACGAGCAGTACTTC. Protein sequence: CASSFWTSPYEQYF.

Worth noting for this clone: This specimen includes other DNA sequences encoding the same CDR3. The chain employs TRBV7-3 and TRBJ2-3; D not certain. The CDR3 is 12 amino acids. Trimming left V 5 bases short and J 1 base short, with 4 bases between. CDR1 is SGHTA and CDR2 is FQGTGA in the germline V gene. The CDR3 region has the DNA TGTGCCAGCAGCACAGGCACAGATACGCAGTATTTT. Protein: CASSTGTDTQYF.

This sequence joins TRBV30 and TRBJ2-7; D remains unclear. CDR3 length: 14 residues. V lost 0 bases to trimming and J lost 3 bases, with 12 bases between them. Germline loops: CDR1 GTSNPN, CDR2 SVGIG (reference sequence). Here the CDR3 DNA reads TGTGCCTGGAGTGTAGGGCCCTCGAACTACGAGCAGTACTTC. This gives the protein CAWSVGPSNYEQYF.

The sample holds a few counts of this clone. Additional DNA sequences in this sample encode the identical CDR3. The chain links TRBV9 to TRBJ2-7, with 10 bases aligning to TRBD2. This CDR3 has 14 amino acids. In germline, CDR1 is SGDLS, CDR2 YYNGEE. Trimming took 4 bases from V and 0 from J; bases not matched to a gene: 1. The CDR3 coding sequence is TGTGCCAGCAGCCGGACTAGCGGCTCCTACGAGCAGTACTTC. Its protein is CASSRTSGSYEQYF. Based on the CDR3 plus reference TRBV9 and TRBJ2-7, the full variable domain is DSGVTQTPKHLITATGQRVTLRCSPRSGDLSVYWYQQSLDQGLQFLIQYYNGEERAKGNILERFSAQQFPDLHSELNLSSLELGDSALYFCASSRTSGSYEQYFGPGTRLTVT.

This clone appeared a single time. The rearrangement links TRBV28 to TRBJ2-7; 12 nucleotides line up with TRBD1. Trimming took 3 bases from V and 7 from J; bases not matched to a gene: 7. CDR3 size: 15 residues. Germline V gene lookup returns CDR1 MDHEN and CDR2 SYDVKM. The CDR3 bases are TGTGCCAGCAGTTTGACGGGACAGGGGGCTGGGGAGCAGTACTTC. It is translated as CASSLTGQGAGEQYF.

This sequence joins TRBV27 and TRBJ1-1; no reliable D call. The CDR3 extends over 15 amino acids. Germline V lookup: CDR1 MNHEY, CDR2 SMNVEV (reference sequence). Trimming cost V 2 bases and J 4 bases, with 14 bases left between them. The CDR3, as DNA: TGTGCCAGCAGTTTAAATGGGGTGGTGGGCACTGAAGCTTTCTTT. It is translated as CASSLNGVVGTEAFF.

The chain carries TRBV7-6 and TRBJ2-2; no clear D. The CDR3 loop spans 16 amino acids. CDR1 is SGHVS and CDR2 is FNYEAQ in the germline V gene. The V end lost 1 base, the J end lost 6 bases, and 15 bases lay between the germline ends. CDR3 residues: CASSLVPRLGPGELFF. In DNA form, the CDR3 reads TGTGCCAGCAGCTTAGTACCCAGGCTAGGGCCCGGGGAGCTGTTTTTT. Based on the CDR3 plus reference TRBV7-6 and TRBJ2-2, the full variable domain is GAGVSQSPRYKVTKRGQDVALRCDPISGHVSLYWYRQALGQGPEFLTYFNYEAQQDKSGLPNDRFSAERPEGSISTLTIQRTEQRDSAMYRCASSLVPRLGPGELFFGEGSRLTVL.

About this clone itself: The sample holds other DNA sequences that translate to the same CDR3. This chain links TRBV5-1 with TRBJ2-3; D is unresolved. The CDR3 is 12 amino acids. Per the germline V gene, CDR1 is SGHRS and CDR2 is YFSETQ. Deletions cut 0 bases from V and 6 bases from J, with 5 bases between. CDR3 sequence (DNA): TGCGCCAGCAGCTTGGCCTTGGATACGCAGTATTTT. It encodes CASSLALDTQYF.

The rearrangement links TRBV5-4 to TRBJ2-7; 8 bases line up with TRBD1. Germline CDR1 and CDR2: SGHNT and YYREEE (reference sequence). CDR3 length: 14 residues. The J segment lost 1 base and the V segment lost 4 bases, leaving 4 bases of the junction unmatched. For the CDR3, the DNA is TGTGCCAGCAGCCTCTGGACAGGGTCCTACGAGCAGTACTTC. Protein product: CASSLWTGSYEQYF.

The J gene is TRBJ2-1, the V gene TRBV11-3; the D is unclear. Trimming pared 5 bases from V and 10 bases from J, leaving 9 bases between. The length of the CDR3 is 11 residues. Germline V gene lookup returns CDR1 SGHNT and CDR2 YENEEA. The CDR3 spells CASSPGVEQFF. The CDR3 nucleotides read TGTGCCAGCAGCCCTGGTGTGGAGCAGTTCTTC.

This sequence joins TRBV5-1 and TRBJ2-2, with TRBD2 as a possible D gene (6 bases). The germline V gene encodes CDR1 SGHRS and CDR2 YFSETQ. This CDR3 has 15 amino acids. V lost 2 bases and J lost 3, with 11 bases in between. The CDR3 sequence: CASSFWGEYTGELFF. The CDR3 nucleotides are TGCGCCAGCAGCTTTTGGGGGGAGTACACCGGGGAGCTGTTTTTT.

With respect to this clone: The sample has other DNA sequences that encode this CDR3 too. The chain recombines TRBV5-1 with TRBJ1-5; the D gene is possibly TRBD1 (5 bases). Trimming took off 0 bases at V and 2 bases at J, with 15 bases between the two ends. The CDR3 totals 17 residues. CDR1 and CDR2 from the germline V gene are SGHRS and YFSETQ. The DNA for the CDR3 is TGCGCCAGCAGCTTGGAGGGTTCGGGGGGAGGCAATCAGCCCCAGCATTTT. It yields the protein CASSLEGSGGGNQPQHF.

The V gene is TRBV4-2, the J gene TRBJ2-3; D remains unclear. V was pared by 0 bases and J by 6 bases, with 10 bases between. The CDR3 length is 14 residues. Germline values: CDR1 LGHNA, CDR2 YNFKEQ. The CDR3 DNA reads TGTGCCAGCAGCCAAGAGATAGCAATGGATACGCAGTATTTT. Translation: CASSQEIAMDTQYF.